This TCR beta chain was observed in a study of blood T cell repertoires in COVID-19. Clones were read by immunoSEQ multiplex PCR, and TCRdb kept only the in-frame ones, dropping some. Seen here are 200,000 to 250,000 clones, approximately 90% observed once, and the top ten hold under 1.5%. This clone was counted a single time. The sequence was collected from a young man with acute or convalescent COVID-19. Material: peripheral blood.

The CDR3 region has the DNA TGTGCCACCAGCACGGGGTTTTGGGGCAATGAGCAGTTCTTC. Its translation is CATSTGFWGNEQFF. The J gene is TRBJ2-1, the V gene TRBV24-1; maybe TRBD2 (5 bases). CDR1 and CDR2 (germline): KGHDR, SFDVKD. The CDR3 sequence is 14 residues long. Deletions cut 7 bases from V and 6 bases from J, with 15 bases between.